This T cell receptor beta chain was sequenced for a study of OX40 agonist ivuxolimab in advanced cancers. Notes on the study in general: Among expanded peripheral T cells, antigen specificity went undetermined. On average, CD8+ T cells had more expanded clones than CD4+.

TCRdb's table, derived via immunoSEQ multiplex PCR, lists solely in-frame clones and lacks some. The profile shows 15,000 to 25,000 clones, about four fifths of them singletons. The V gene lost 0 bases and the J gene lost 3 bases, with 6 bases spanning the gap. Germline CDR1 reads SGDLS; CDR2 reads YYNGEE. This CDR3 spans 14 amino acids. Turning to this clone: Its antigen is unknown.

The TCR comes from an adult with an advanced solid tumor such as melanoma, head and neck, liver or kidney cancer. The V call is TRBV9, the J call TRBJ2-2; no firm D call. Specimen: CD4+ or CD8+ T cells sorted from blood, collected in a trial of the OX40 agonist ivuxolimab. The DNA for the CDR3 is TGTGCCAGCAGCGTAGACACCTACACCGGGGAGCTGTTTTTT. This gives the protein CASSVDTYTGELFF.